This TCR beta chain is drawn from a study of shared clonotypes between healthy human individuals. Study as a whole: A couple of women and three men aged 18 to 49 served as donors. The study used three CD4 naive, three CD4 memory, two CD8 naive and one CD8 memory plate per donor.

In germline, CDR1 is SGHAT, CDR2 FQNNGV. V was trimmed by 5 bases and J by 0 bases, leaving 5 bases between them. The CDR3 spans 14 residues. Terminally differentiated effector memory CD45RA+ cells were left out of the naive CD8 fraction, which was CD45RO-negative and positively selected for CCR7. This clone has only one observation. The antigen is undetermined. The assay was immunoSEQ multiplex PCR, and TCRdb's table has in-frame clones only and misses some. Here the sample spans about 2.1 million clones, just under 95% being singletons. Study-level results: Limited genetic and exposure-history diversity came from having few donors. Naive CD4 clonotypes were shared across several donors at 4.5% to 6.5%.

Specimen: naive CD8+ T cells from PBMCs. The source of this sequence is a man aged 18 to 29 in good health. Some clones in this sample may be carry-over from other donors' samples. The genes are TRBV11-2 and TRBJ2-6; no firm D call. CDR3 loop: CASSQNSGANVLTF. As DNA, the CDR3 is TGTGCCAGCAGCCAGAACTCTGGGGCCAACGTCCTGACTTTC.